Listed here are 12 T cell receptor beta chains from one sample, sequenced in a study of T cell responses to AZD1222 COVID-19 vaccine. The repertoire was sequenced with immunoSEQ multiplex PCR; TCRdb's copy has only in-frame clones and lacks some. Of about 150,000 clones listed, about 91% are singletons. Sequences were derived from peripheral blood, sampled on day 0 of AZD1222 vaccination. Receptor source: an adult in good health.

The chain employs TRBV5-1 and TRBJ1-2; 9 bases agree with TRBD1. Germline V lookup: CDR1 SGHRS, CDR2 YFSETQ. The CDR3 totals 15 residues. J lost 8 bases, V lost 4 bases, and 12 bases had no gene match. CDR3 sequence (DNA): TGCGCCAGCAGCCCAGCGGGACAGGGAGCGCGGGGCTACACCTTC. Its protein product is CASSPAGQGARGYTF.

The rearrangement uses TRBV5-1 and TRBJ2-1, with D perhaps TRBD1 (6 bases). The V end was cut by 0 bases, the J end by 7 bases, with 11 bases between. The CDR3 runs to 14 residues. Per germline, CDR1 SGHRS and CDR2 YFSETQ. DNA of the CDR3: TGCGCCAGCAGCTTGGGAACAGGGCGGAATGAGCAGTTCTTC. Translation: CASSLGTGRNEQFF.

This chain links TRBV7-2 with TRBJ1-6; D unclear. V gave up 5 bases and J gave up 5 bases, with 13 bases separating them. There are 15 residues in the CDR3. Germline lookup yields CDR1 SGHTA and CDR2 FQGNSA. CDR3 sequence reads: CASSPQARDNSPLHF. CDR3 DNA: TGTGCCAGCAGCCCGCAGGCCCGGGATAATTCACCCCTCCACTTT.

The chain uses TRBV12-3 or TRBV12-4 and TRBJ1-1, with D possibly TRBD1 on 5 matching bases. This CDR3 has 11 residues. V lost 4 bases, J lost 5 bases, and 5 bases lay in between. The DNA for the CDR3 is TGTGCCAGCAGTTGGGGGACTGAAGCTTTCTTT. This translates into CASSWGTEAFF.

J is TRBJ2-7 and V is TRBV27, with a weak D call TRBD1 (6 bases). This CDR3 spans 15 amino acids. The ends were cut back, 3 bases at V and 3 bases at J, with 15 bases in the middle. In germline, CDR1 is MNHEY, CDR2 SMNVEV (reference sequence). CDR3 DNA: TGTGCCAGCAGTTTTGGTCAGGGGATTAGCTACGAGCAGTACTTC. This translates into CASSFGQGISYEQYF.

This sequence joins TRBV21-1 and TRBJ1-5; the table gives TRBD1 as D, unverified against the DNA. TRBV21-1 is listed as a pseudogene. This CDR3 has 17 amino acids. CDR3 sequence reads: CASSKADRALGGQPQHF. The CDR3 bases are TGTGCCAGCAGCAAAGCGGACAGGGCCTTAGGCGGCCAGCCCCAGCATTTT.

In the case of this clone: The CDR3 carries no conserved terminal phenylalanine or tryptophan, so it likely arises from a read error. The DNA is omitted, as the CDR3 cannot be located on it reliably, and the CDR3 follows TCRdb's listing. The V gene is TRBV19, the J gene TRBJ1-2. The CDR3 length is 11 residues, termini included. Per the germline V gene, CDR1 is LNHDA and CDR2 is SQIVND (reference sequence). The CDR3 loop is CASRGGGGLKV.

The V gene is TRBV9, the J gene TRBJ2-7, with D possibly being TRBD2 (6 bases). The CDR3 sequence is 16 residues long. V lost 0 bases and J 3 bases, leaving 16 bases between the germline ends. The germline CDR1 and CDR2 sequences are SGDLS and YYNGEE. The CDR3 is CASSVASGGRGYEQYF. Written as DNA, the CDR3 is TGTGCCAGCAGCGTAGCTTCCGGGGGAAGGGGCTACGAGCAGTACTTC.

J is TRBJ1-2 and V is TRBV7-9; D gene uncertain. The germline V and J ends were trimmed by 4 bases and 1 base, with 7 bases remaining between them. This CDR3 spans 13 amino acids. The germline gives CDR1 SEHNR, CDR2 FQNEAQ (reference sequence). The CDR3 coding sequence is TGTGCCAGCAGCTCCGAGGGTAACTATGGCTACACCTTC. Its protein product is CASSSEGNYGYTF. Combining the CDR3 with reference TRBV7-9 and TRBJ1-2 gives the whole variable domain DTGVSQNPRHKITKRGQNVTFRCDPISEHNRLYWYRQTLGQGPEFLTYFQNEAQLEKSRLLSDRFSAERPKGSFSTLEIQRTEQGDSAMYLCASSSEGNYGYTFGSGTRLTVV.

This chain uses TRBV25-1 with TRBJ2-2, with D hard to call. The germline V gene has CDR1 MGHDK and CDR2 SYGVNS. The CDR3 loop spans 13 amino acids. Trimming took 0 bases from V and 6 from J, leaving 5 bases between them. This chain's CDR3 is CASSEYGSGELFF. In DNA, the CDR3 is TGTGCCAGCAGTGAATACGGGTCCGGGGAGCTGTTTTTT.

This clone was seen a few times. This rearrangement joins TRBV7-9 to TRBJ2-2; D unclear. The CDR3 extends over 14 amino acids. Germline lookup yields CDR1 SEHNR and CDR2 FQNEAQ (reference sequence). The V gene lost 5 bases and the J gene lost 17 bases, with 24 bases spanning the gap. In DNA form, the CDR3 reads TGTGCCAGCAGCCTTTATTATAGAAGTCCCCACGGATTTTTT. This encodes CASSLYYRSPHGFF.

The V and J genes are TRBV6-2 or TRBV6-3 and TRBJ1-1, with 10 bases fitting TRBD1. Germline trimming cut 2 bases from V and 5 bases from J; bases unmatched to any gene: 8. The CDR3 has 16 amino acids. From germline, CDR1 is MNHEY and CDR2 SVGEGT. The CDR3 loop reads CASSYTRTGGRTEAFF. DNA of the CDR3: TGTGCCAGCAGTTACACCCGGACAGGGGGACGGACTGAAGCTTTCTTT.